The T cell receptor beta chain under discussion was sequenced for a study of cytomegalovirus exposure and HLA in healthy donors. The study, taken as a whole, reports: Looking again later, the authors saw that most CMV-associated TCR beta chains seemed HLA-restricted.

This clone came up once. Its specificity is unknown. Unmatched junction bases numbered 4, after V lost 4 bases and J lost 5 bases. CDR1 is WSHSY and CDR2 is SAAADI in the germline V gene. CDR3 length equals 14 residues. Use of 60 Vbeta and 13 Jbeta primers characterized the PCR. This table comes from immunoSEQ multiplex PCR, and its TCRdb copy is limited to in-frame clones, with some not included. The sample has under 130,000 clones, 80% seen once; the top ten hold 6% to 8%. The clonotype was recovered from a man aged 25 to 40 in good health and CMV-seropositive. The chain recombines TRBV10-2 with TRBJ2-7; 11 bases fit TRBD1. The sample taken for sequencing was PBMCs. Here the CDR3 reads CASSGGTGGDEQYF. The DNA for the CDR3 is TGCGCCAGCAGTGGGGGGACAGGGGGTGACGAGCAGTACTTC.